This T cell receptor beta chain emerged from a study of shared clonotypes between healthy human individuals. This clone occurred once. Using immunoSEQ multiplex PCR, the repertoire was profiled, and TCRdb retains in-frame clones only, with some absent. The sample shows some 800,000 clones, about 91% of them seen only once. As defined, naive CD8 cells were CD45RO-negative and positively selected for CCR7, with terminally differentiated effector memory CD45RA+ cells excluded. CDR1 SNHLY and CDR2 FYNNEI come from the germline V gene. Trimming removed 8 bases at V and 7 bases at J, with 15 bases between. The CDR3 extends over 13 amino acids.

The receptor's source is a young man in good health. The chain combines TRBV2 with TRBJ2-1; D could derive from TRBD1 or TRBD2 (6 bases each). The sequenced material came from naive CD8+ T cells sorted from blood. CDR3 protein: CASWGAYGNEQFF. The CDR3 bases are TGTGCCAGCTGGGGGGCGTACGGGAATGAGCAGTTCTTC.